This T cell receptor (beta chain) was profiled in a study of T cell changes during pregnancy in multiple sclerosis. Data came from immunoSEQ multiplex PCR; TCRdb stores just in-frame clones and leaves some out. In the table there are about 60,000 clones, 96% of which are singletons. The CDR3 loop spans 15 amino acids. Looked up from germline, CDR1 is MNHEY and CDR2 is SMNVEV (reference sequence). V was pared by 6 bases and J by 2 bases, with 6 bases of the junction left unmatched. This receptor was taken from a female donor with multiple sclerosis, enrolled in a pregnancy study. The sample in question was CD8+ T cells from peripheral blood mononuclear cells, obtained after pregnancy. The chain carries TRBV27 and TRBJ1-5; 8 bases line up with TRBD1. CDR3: CASSKTGVRNQPQHF. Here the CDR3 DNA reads TGTGCCAGCAGCAAGACAGGGGTGCGCAATCAGCCCCAGCATTTT.